The rows below give T cell receptor beta chains drawn from one sample of a study of shared clonotypes between healthy human individuals. Measured with immunoSEQ multiplex PCR; TCRdb has only the in-frame clones, and not every one. The repertoire consists of some 680,000 clones, with around 78% occurring once and the leading ten covering 1.5% to 2%. The specimen sequenced was memory CD4+ T cells sorted from blood. The source is a woman aged 25 to 45 in good health. Both conserved end residues are part of each CDR3.

CDR3aa: CASSRFGGFSYNEQFF
j_gene: TRBJ2-1
v_gene: TRBV19

CDR3aa: CASTPFGGLAGDTGELFF
j_gene: TRBJ2-2
v_gene: TRBV28

CDR3aa: CASSLARSGANVLTF
j_gene: TRBJ2-6
v_gene: TRBV11-2

CDR3aa: CASSLFSGSGYNEQFF
j_gene: TRBJ2-1
v_gene: TRBV28

CDR3aa: CATGRDFTDTQYF
j_gene: TRBJ2-3
v_gene: TRBV2

CDR3aa: CASSPRSPASYEQYF
j_gene: TRBJ2-7
v_gene: TRBV2

CDR3aa: CASGLSGVDGELFF
j_gene: TRBJ2-2
v_gene: TRBV12-5

CDR3aa: CASSYGTGVGYGYTF
j_gene: TRBJ1-2
v_gene: TRBV6-5

CDR3aa: CASNPTGAVGTEAFF
j_gene: TRBJ1-1
v_gene: TRBV5-1

CDR3aa: CASSLAVSKGEQFF
j_gene: TRBJ2-1
v_gene: TRBV7-6

CDR3aa: CASSFGETTYGYTF
j_gene: TRBJ1-2
v_gene: TRBV5-5

CDR3aa: CASSVGSSGTQYF
j_gene: TRBJ2-5
v_gene: TRBV9

CDR3aa: CASSRTSGGPETQYF
j_gene: TRBJ2-5
v_gene: TRBV7-9

CDR3aa: CASSQVGARTSASGQYF
j_gene: TRBJ2-7
v_gene: TRBV4-1

CDR3aa: CASSFADGDGELFF
j_gene: TRBJ2-2
v_gene: TRBV7-6

CDR3aa: CASSASGKGYEQYF
j_gene: TRBJ2-7
v_gene: TRBV6-5

CDR3aa: CASRVDGSSYEQYF
j_gene: TRBJ2-7
v_gene: TRBV10-2

CDR3aa: CASSPLERGTQYF
j_gene: TRBJ2-5
v_gene: TRBV25-1

CDR3aa: CASSFGPGGGYEQYF
j_gene: TRBJ2-7
v_gene: TRBV7-2

CDR3aa: CASSSRLAGPQYF
j_gene: TRBJ2-5
v_gene: TRBV13

CDR3aa: CASSQDLLAGTDTQYF
j_gene: TRBJ2-3
v_gene: TRBV14

CDR3aa: CASSKGLAGVKDTQYF
j_gene: TRBJ2-3
v_gene: TRBV21-1

CDR3aa: CASSIRTSGSDTQYF
j_gene: TRBJ2-3
v_gene: TRBV19

CDR3aa: CASSLQGADEAFF
j_gene: TRBJ1-1
v_gene: TRBV27

CDR3aa: CASSRATGKSEGYTF
j_gene: TRBJ1-2
v_gene: TRBV7-2

CDR3aa: CSVDKQGYNEQFF
j_gene: TRBJ2-1
v_gene: TRBV29-1

CDR3aa: CASSEIQGAYQPQHF
j_gene: TRBJ1-5
v_gene: TRBV6-1

CDR3aa: CASSLEGGGYGYTF
j_gene: TRBJ1-2
v_gene: TRBV5-6

CDR3aa: CASSVVDRSDQPQHF
j_gene: TRBJ1-5
v_gene: TRBV9

CDR3aa: CASSLSADVKGAQYF
j_gene: TRBJ2-5
v_gene: TRBV7-9

CDR3aa: CASSESGLTYEQYF
j_gene: TRBJ2-7
v_gene: TRBV6-1

CDR3aa: CAIGGTGTGELFF
j_gene: TRBJ2-2
v_gene: TRBV28

CDR3aa: CASSEGRGNYGYTF
j_gene: TRBJ1-2
v_gene: TRBV6-1

CDR3aa: CASSFRRTGLYEQYF
j_gene: TRBJ2-7
v_gene: TRBV7-8

CDR3aa: CASSLGGIDPDTQYF
j_gene: TRBJ2-3
v_gene: TRBV5-1

CDR3aa: CASSLDSGTGGYNEQFF
j_gene: TRBJ2-1
v_gene: TRBV11-3

CDR3aa: CASSPYSRGETQYF
j_gene: TRBJ2-5
v_gene: TRBV27

CDR3aa: CASSFVLSGPGGAFF
j_gene: TRBJ1-1
v_gene: TRBV7-9

CDR3aa: CAWTSGVEQYF
j_gene: TRBJ2-7
v_gene: TRBV30

CDR3aa: CASSPQRGEQYF
j_gene: TRBJ2-7
v_gene: TRBV14

CDR3aa: CASSCQRLQPYYEQYF
j_gene: TRBJ2-7
v_gene: TRBV5-1

CDR3aa: CASGTSGNQETQYF
j_gene: TRBJ2-5
v_gene: TRBV6-6

CDR3aa: CASSVADRGTEAFF
j_gene: TRBJ1-1
v_gene: TRBV9

CDR3aa: CASSTNAGTENTEAFF
j_gene: TRBJ1-1
v_gene: TRBV19

CDR3aa: CACRVRGGRYNEQFF
j_gene: TRBJ2-1
v_gene: TRBV30

CDR3aa: CASRPPGQRNQPQHF
j_gene: TRBJ1-5
v_gene: TRBV6-1

CDR3aa: CASSFSRGRTYEQYF
j_gene: TRBJ2-7
v_gene: TRBV5-1

CDR3aa: CASSPYFQAGTGELFF
j_gene: TRBJ2-2
v_gene: TRBV5-1

CDR3aa: CASGTGHTSNQPQHF
j_gene: TRBJ1-5
v_gene: TRBV19